Sequencing of this T cell receptor (beta chain) was carried out in a study of blood T cell repertoires in COVID-19. Profiled with immunoSEQ multiplex PCR; TCRdb holds only in-frame clones, not every one. The sample has about 140,000 clones, roughly 85% seen once. This CDR3 is built from 13 residues. Germline CDR1 SNHLY, CDR2 FYNNEI. Between the trimmed V and J ends, which lost 0 bases and 10 bases, there was a span of 9 bases. The sample comprised peripheral blood. V gene TRBV2 combines with J gene TRBJ1-4, with D unresolved. The source of this sequence is a man aged 55 to 70 with acute or convalescent COVID-19. CDR3 region: CASSEATRGKLFF. CDR3 nucleotides: TGTGCCAGCAGTGAAGCAACCCGGGGAAAACTGTTTTTT.